Included here is one TCR beta chain sequence, with context. Its antigen is unidentified. The same CDR3 also results from other DNA sequences found in this sample. This specimen comes from a study of lymphopenia after photon versus proton radiotherapy. V dropped 0 bases and J dropped 1 base, with 8 bases sitting between them. Germline lookup yields CDR1 SGHRS and CDR2 YFSETQ. The CDR3 loop spans 15 amino acids. Broader study findings: Post-nadir TCR diversity decline inversely tracked overall survival among those who died. After lymphocyte nadir, photon-treated repertoires showed oligoclonal expansion, especially CD8+ Temra.

TCRdb's copy holds only in-frame clones and misses some; the assay was immunoSEQ multiplex PCR. Among some 15,000 clones, about 79% were seen once, and the ten largest hold 20% to 25%. The receptor's source is a man between 65 and 85 years old with pancreatic cancer. This sequence joins TRBV5-1 and TRBJ2-4; D not resolved. Here the sequenced sample was peripheral blood, taken from a patient treated with proton-based radiotherapy. The CDR3 loop reads CASSLGPQAKNIQYF. CDR3 in DNA: TGCGCCAGCAGCTTGGGCCCCCAGGCCAAAAACATTCAGTACTTC.